This T cell receptor (beta chain) was found in a study of blood T cells in healthy people across ages (dated by TCRdb to 2015 to 2017). In the study overall: In model experiments, roughly one uniquely barcoded TCR beta cDNA molecule per two T cells was captured by template switching. The study analyzed two additional independent replicas of 1 million unique cDNA reads from the same blood draw for two donors, one aged 18 to 29 and one aged 80 or older. Age-related changes in TCR beta repertoire diversity were measured in the study by deep sequencing normalized with unique cDNA molecular identifiers. Donors were grouped into four age groups: young (average roughly 15 years), middle-aged (39), aged (approximately 58) and long-lived (about 89). Points the paper makes about the study in general: There was a strong correlation between observed TCR beta diversity and the percentage of naive T cells measured by flow cytometry. Conclusive comparison of naive and antigen-experienced compartments was prevented by the profiling of bulk unsorted PBMCs. The long-lived group showed more naive CD4+ T cells, fewer expanded clones and increased TCR diversity than the aged group, suggesting age selection. Donor CMV infection status was unknown, potentially confounding age-related changes in expanded clonotypes. As age increased, observed TCR beta diversity per million T cells dropped in a roughly linear way, and a significant reduction was already evident by age 40. Total diversity estimates from one million sequenced T cells were considered lower bounds and underestimates.

Systemically healthy Caucasian individuals from Russia, 39 in total and aged about 6 to 100 years, were included as donors. Each donor gave 8 to 10 milliliters of peripheral blood, drawn into EDTA-treated Vacutainer tubes. Ficoll-Paque density-gradient centrifugation was used to isolate PBMCs, with at least 7 million obtained per sample. Trizol reagent was used to extract total RNA from the PBMCs, yielding at least 5.5 micrograms per sample. For every donor, an aliquot of PBMCs went through flow cytometry to measure the percentages of naive CD45RAhigh/CD27high T cells. The library was built by means of 5' RACE. TCRdb records Illumina HiSeq 2500 as the sequencer. A second roughly 6 to 11 cycle PCR used a sample-barcoded 5' primer and a J-beta primer mix. A unique molecular identifier was introduced onto each TCR beta cDNA molecule by a template-switch 5' adaptor carrying 12 random nucleotides. At least 3 million CDR3-containing paired-end reads were obtained from each sample. All of the RNA was converted into first-strand cDNA using the Mint cDNA synthesis kit, with a TRBC-specific oligonucleotide serving as the primer. Following uracil-DNA glycosylase treatment, all cDNA underwent a first 18-cycle PCR with the universal primers M1SS and BC2_uni_R. The study's own analysis went as follows. Normalization of each sample was performed by random selection of 1 million high-quality reads, each carrying a distinct molecular identifier. Reads sharing molecular identifiers were discarded rather than binned into consensus sequences. MiTCR, set to a Q25 quality threshold and the strictest error-elimination algorithm, was used for CDR3 identification, clonotype clustering and error correction. A nonparametric unseen species model with Euler transformation was used to estimate lower-bound total TCR beta diversity. The raw public reads went through TCRdb reprocessing: fastp at Q25, MiXCR clone calling, in-frame beta chains kept. Identical CDR3 proteins give one entry, which carries the most common genes and DNA. TCRdb, rather than the study authors, made the V and J calls. The sample includes 500,000 to 550,000 distinct CDR3 sequences, with less than 25% observed a single time. The ten largest clones add up to less than 9% of the sample.

This clonotype is medium-sized (0.01 to 0.1%). No cognate antigen has been identified for it. Base qualities are not recorded, but no much larger clone differs from it by a single base. The same specimen was also included in a second study, on T cells of mothers and their children. That second publication adds: Nine systemically healthy Caucasian individuals served as donors, namely three mothers together with their six children. cDNA synthesis used all of the extracted RNA, with 1.5 ug of RNA in each 15 ul reaction. In the second PCR, sample barcodes and 2-4 random nucleotides were introduced via the M1S primer. Over 8 million TCR beta CDR3 reads came from each mother, compared with around 3 million reads from each child. Thymic selection similarly shapes TCR recombination output in related and unrelated pairs, with minor effect from inherited differences. Normalized repertoire overlap was always found to be slightly, but never significantly, higher in related mother-child pairs than in unrelated mother-child pairs. No persistent microchimeric T cell clones were detected, at a sensitivity of around 97 clones per million clonotypes. To look for features that set related mother-child pairs apart from unrelated individuals, the researchers ran deep NGS to compare the TCR beta repertoires of mothers and children. Mothers averaged roughly 40 +/- 4 years of age and children averaged around 10 +/- 4 years. After adapter ligation with NEBNext reagents, the libraries were sequenced on Illumina HiSeq 2000 with 100+100 nt paired-end reads. Mother and child libraries were prepared a month apart and sequenced in separate runs to prevent cross-contamination. For each donor, between 500,000 and 2,000,000 distinct TCR beta clonotypes were identified. Naive TCR beta clonotypes were estimated from low-frequency clonotypes matched to each donor's FACS-determined naive share, without sorting.

This clonotype was sampled from a boy younger than 18 in good health. Sequenced: blood.

The sequenced DNA is TGTGCCAGCAGTGACGATAGCGGGAGCCGAAATAACCGAGAGACCCAGTACTTC. It encodes CASSDDSGSRNNRETQYF. The sequence joins TRBV2 to TRBJ2-5; 9 middle bases align to TRBD2. From the germline V gene, CDR1 is SNHLY and CDR2 is FYNNEI. The CDR3 holds 18 amino acids from the cysteine to the phenylalanine. CDR3 DNA only is kept here, 54 bases in frame from base 1. From V the trimming removes 3 bases and from J it removes 4 bases, while the gene matches leave 15 bases of the junction unaccounted for.